The 26 T cell receptor beta chains listed next were all sequenced from one sample in a study of blood T cell repertoires in COVID-19. TCRdb keeps only in-frame clones here, not all; method: immunoSEQ multiplex PCR. The table records roughly 500,000 clones, 89% of them present only once. Sample: peripheral blood. The source of these receptors is a man aged 18 to 35 with COVID-19, enrolled during active disease.

In nucleotides, the CDR3 is TGTGCCACCAGCAGGGACAGGGAGAATGAAAAACTGTTTTTT. This codes for CATSRDRENEKLFF. This sequence joins TRBV15 and TRBJ1-4, with 8 bases lining up with TRBD1. The trim removed 3 bases at V and 5 bases at J, leaving 2 bases unmatched. Germline CDR1 reads LNHNV; CDR2 reads YYDKDF (reference sequence). This CDR3 contains 14 residues. Looking up the rest from reference TRBV15 and TRBJ1-4 gives the full variable domain: DAMVIQNPRYQVTQFGKPVTLSCSQTLNHNVMYWYQQKSSQAPKLLFHYYDKDFNNEADTPDNFQSRRPNTSFCFLDIRSPGLGDTAMYLCATSRDRENEKLFFGSGTQLSVL.

The gene calls are TRBV5-5 and TRBJ2-7; perhaps TRBD2 as D (5 bases). CDR1 and CDR2 from the germline V gene are SGHKS and YYEKEE (reference sequence). The CDR3 runs 14 residues. The germline V and J ends were trimmed by 1 base and 5 bases, with 13 bases remaining between them. The CDR3 bases are TGTGCCAGCAGCTTGTCAGCGGTACTAAACGAGCAGTACTTC. It translates to CASSLSAVLNEQYF.

The chain carries TRBV2 and TRBJ1-5; 12 positions match TRBD1. The CDR3 is 17 residues long. The trim removed 3 bases at V and 3 bases at J, leaving 6 bases unmatched. Germline loops: CDR1 SNHLY, CDR2 FYNNEI. The CDR3 DNA reads as TGTGCCAGCAGTGAGGGGACAGGGGGCTTGAACAATCAGCCCCAGCATTTT. Amino acid sequence: CASSEGTGGLNNQPQHF.

The rearrangement uses TRBV29-1 and TRBJ2-7, with 9 bases fitting TRBD2. The CDR3 loop spans 15 amino acids. CDR1 SQVTM and CDR2 ANQGSEA come from the germline V gene. The V gene end was trimmed by 3 bases and the J gene end by 4 bases; junction bases not matched to a gene: 10. CDR3 coding DNA: TGCAGCGTTGACGACCTAGCGGGGAAAAGGTACGAGCAGTACTTC. It translates to CSVDDLAGKRYEQYF.

The chain has TRBV23-1 and TRBJ2-2; perhaps TRBD1 as D (6 bases). TRBV23-1 is an open reading frame whose function is uncertain. The CDR3 totals 24 residues. Trimming removed 0 bases from V and 2 bases from J, with 34 bases in between. Here the CDR3 reads CASSQSCPRDETGVFPYNTGELFF. DNA of the CDR3: TGCGCCAGCAGTCAATCTTGTCCCCGTGATGAGACAGGAGTTTTTCCTTACAACACCGGGGAGCTGTTTTTT.

This clone was seen more than once but under ten times. The genes are TRBV7-6 and TRBJ2-1; D uncertain. V was clipped by 3 bases and J by 6 bases, with 15 bases between them. This CDR3 contains 15 residues. Germline-derived CDR1 and CDR2 are SGHVS and FNYEAQ. CDR3 region: CASSFDALVSNEQFF. CDR3 DNA: TGTGCCAGCAGCTTTGACGCCCTAGTTTCCAATGAGCAGTTCTTC.

The chain carries TRBV19 and TRBJ2-3; D perhaps matches TRBD2 (5 bases). The V end lost 10 bases, the J end lost 0 bases, and 20 bases lay between the germline ends. The CDR3 is 16 amino acids. CDR1 and CDR2 (germline): LNHDA, SQIVND (reference sequence). The CDR3 loop reads CATTGNIASSTDTQYF. The DNA of the CDR3 is TGTGCCACCACCGGGAACATAGCGAGTAGCACAGATACGCAGTATTTT.

This rearrangement joins TRBV4-1 to TRBJ1-4; D remains unclear. The germline V and J ends were trimmed by 1 base and 4 bases, with 10 bases remaining between them. The CDR3 extends over 15 amino acids. CDR1 and CDR2 from the germline V gene are MGHRA and YSYEKL. The chain's CDR3 is CASSQGGQNNEKLFF. For the CDR3, the DNA is TGCGCCAGCAGCCAAGGAGGGCAGAATAATGAAAAACTGTTTTTT.

The chain has TRBV24-1 and TRBJ1-2, with TRBD1 matching 9 bases. The CDR3 sequence is 15 residues long. The germline V gene has CDR1 KGHDR and CDR2 SFDVKD. J lost 1 base, V lost 4 bases, and 3 bases had no gene match. The CDR3 DNA reads as TGTGCCACCAGTGACGGGACAGGGCTTAACTATGGCTACACCTTC. This translates into CATSDGTGLNYGYTF.

This clone was counted once. The gene calls are TRBV18 and TRBJ2-5, with D uncertain. The CDR3 contains 12 residues. The germline V and J ends were trimmed by 3 bases and 4 bases, with 6 bases remaining between them. CDR1 is KGHSH and CDR2 is LQKENI in the germline V gene. Here the CDR3 DNA reads TGTGCCAGCTCACCGGTCGGAGAGACCCAGTACTTC. Translated, it gives CASSPVGETQYF.

The rearrangement uses TRBV11-2 and TRBJ2-3; D possibly corresponds to TRBD2 (6 bases). Germline lookup yields CDR1 SGHAT and CDR2 FQNNGV. The CDR3 sequence is 12 residues long. V was clipped by 0 bases and J by 10 bases, with 8 bases between them. CDR3 region: CASSLETRAQYF. As DNA, the CDR3 is TGTGCCAGCAGCTTAGAGACTAGGGCGCAGTATTTT.

The chain is built from TRBV5-5 and TRBJ1-4; 7 positions agree with TRBD1. Germline-derived CDR1 and CDR2 are SGHKS and YYEKEE (reference sequence). The CDR3 is made up of 15 amino acids. V shed 0 bases, J shed 8 bases, and the junction held 7 bases outside the gene matches. This CDR3 reads CASSLAGGRGEKLFF. The CDR3 DNA reads TGTGCCAGCAGCTTGGCCGGGGGCAGGGGGGAAAAACTGTTTTTT.

This chain connects TRBV6-5 to TRBJ2-7; 8 bases are shared with TRBD1. V lost 10 bases and J lost 4; bases outside the gene matches: 6. Germline CDR1 reads MNHEY; CDR2 reads SVGAGI. The CDR3 sequence is 12 residues long. CDR3 protein: CATRDRRYEQYF. CDR3 DNA: TGTGCCACCCGGGACAGGAGATACGAGCAGTACTTC.

The J gene is TRBJ2-5, the V gene TRBV24-1; D perhaps matches TRBD1 (7 bases). The CDR3 length is 15 residues. V was clipped by 3 bases and J by 4 bases, with 14 bases between them. Germline V gene data show CDR1 as KGHDR and CDR2 as SFDVKD. CDR3 in DNA: TGTGCCACCAGTGATATCGGCCAGGGGGGAGAGACCCAGTACTTC. Amino acid sequence: CATSDIGQGGETQYF.

The V call is TRBV27, the J call TRBJ2-1, with D perhaps TRBD2 (5 bases). V was pared by 3 bases and J by 6 bases, with 15 bases between. This CDR3 region has 15 residues. Germline V gene lookup returns CDR1 MNHEY and CDR2 SMNVEV (reference sequence). This CDR3 reads CASSFRGPLINEQFF. CDR3 coding DNA: TGTGCCAGCAGTTTCAGAGGGCCGCTAATCAATGAGCAGTTCTTC.

The sample holds a few counts of this clone. The rearrangement uses TRBV14 and TRBJ2-7; 9 nucleotides align to TRBD1. The CDR3 is 13 amino acids. The germline CDR1 and CDR2 sequences are SGHDN and FVKESK. J was trimmed by 10 bases and V by 3 bases; bases with no gene match: 7. For the CDR3, the DNA is TGTGCCAGCAGCCAGGCAACAGGGGGCAATCAGTACTTC. This sequence encodes CASSQATGGNQYF.

This sequence joins TRBV28 and TRBJ1-5; 11 bases align to TRBD1. V trimming: 2 bases; J trimming: 9 bases; junction bases outside the gene matches: 12. CDR1 and CDR2 from the germline V gene are MDHEN and SYDVKM. The CDR3 consists of 17 residues. As DNA, the CDR3 is TGTGCCAGCAGTTTACGGGACAGGGGGTTGCGAGTGCGGCCCCAGCATTTT. This encodes CASSLRDRGLRVRPQHF.

The CDR3 sequence: CASGFSLDTEAFF. CDR3 nucleotides: TGTGCTAGTGGTTTTAGCTTGGACACTGAAGCTTTCTTT. This chain connects TRBV12-5 to TRBJ1-1; D is undetermined. This CDR3 is built from 13 residues. Germline V CDR1 and CDR2: LGHNT, FRNRAP. V was trimmed by 3 bases and J by 3 bases, leaving 8 bases between them.

The chain has TRBV11-1 and TRBJ1-1, with 8 bases matching TRBD1. The CDR3 loop spans 15 amino acids. V lost 0 bases to trimming and J lost 7 bases; unmatched junction nucleotides: 7. Germline CDR1 and CDR2: SGHAT and FQDESV (reference sequence). DNA of the CDR3: TGTGCCAGCAGCTTAGCCGCAGGGGGCCGGGGTGAAGCTTTCTTT. Translated: CASSLAAGGRGEAFF.

This chain joins TRBV19 and TRBJ1-4; 7 bases match TRBD1. This CDR3 has 14 amino acids. CDR1 and CDR2 from the germline V gene are LNHDA and SQIVND (reference sequence). After removal of 6 bases from V and 4 bases from J, the junction contained 5 bases not matched to a gene. In DNA form, the CDR3 reads TGTGCCAGTAGCCAGGGGGGACTTAATGAAAAACTGTTTTTT. It codes for CASSQGGLNEKLFF.

The chain combines TRBV19 with TRBJ1-3, with D tentatively TRBD1 (5 bases). With 6 bases removed from V and 4 bases from J, the gap between germline ends came to 13 bases. The germline gives CDR1 LNHDA, CDR2 SQIVND (reference sequence). The CDR3 sequence is 14 residues long. CDR3 sequence reads: CASREGAAGNTIYF. The CDR3 nucleotides are TGTGCCAGTAGAGAAGGGGCCGCCGGAAACACCATATATTTT.

The J gene is TRBJ2-2, the V gene TRBV7-9; 14 bases match TRBD2. Trimming at V came to 3 bases and at J to 2 bases, leaving 5 bases not matched to a gene. The CDR3 totals 18 residues. Germline CDR1 and CDR2: SEHNR and FQNEAQ (reference sequence). CDR3: CASSFGLAGGLNTGELFF. The CDR3 coding sequence is TGTGCCAGCAGCTTTGGACTAGCGGGAGGCCTCAACACCGGGGAGCTGTTTTTT.

The CDR3 reads CASSKGAANEKLFF. The CDR3, as DNA: TGTGCCAGCAGCAAGGGGGCGGCTAATGAAAAACTGTTTTTT. The chain couples TRBV7-9 to TRBJ1-4, with TRBD1 matching 7 bases. The trim removed 5 bases at V and 3 bases at J, leaving 3 bases unmatched. The CDR3 length is 14 residues. CDR1 SEHNR and CDR2 FQNEAQ come from the germline V gene (reference sequence).

The chain combines TRBV13 with TRBJ2-2, with TRBD1 identical over 7 bases. Per the germline V gene, CDR1 is PRHDT and CDR2 is FYEKMQ (reference sequence). The V gene end was trimmed by 1 base and the J gene end by 1 base; junction bases not matched to a gene: 12. This CDR3 has 19 residues. CDR3 region: CASSLVGPWTGENTGELFF. The CDR3 DNA is TGTGCCAGCAGCTTAGTTGGCCCATGGACAGGCGAGAACACCGGGGAGCTGTTTTTT.

J is TRBJ1-1 and V is TRBV21-1. TRBV21-1 is noted as a pseudogene. The length of the CDR3 is 16 residues. CDR3 protein: CASSKVALEADTEAFF. DNA for the CDR3: TGTGCCAGCAGCAAAGTAGCCCTGGAGGCGGACACTGAAGCTTTCTTT.

The chain has TRBV5-5 and TRBJ2-7; 13 bases line up with TRBD2. The CDR3 contains 15 residues. Germline loops: CDR1 SGHKS, CDR2 YYEKEE (reference sequence). Trimming took 4 bases from V and 5 from J; bases not matched to a gene: 6. Here the CDR3 DNA reads TGTGCCAGCAGCGGGAGGGGACTAGCGGGGAACGAGCAGTACTTC. It encodes CASSGRGLAGNEQYF. Full variable domain (missing parts from reference TRBV5-5 and TRBJ2-7): DAGVTQSPTHLIKTRGQQVTLRCSPISGHKSVSWYQQVLGQGPQFIFQYYEKEERGRGNFPDRFSARQFPNYSSELNVNALLLGDSALYLCASSGRGLAGNEQYFGPGTRLTVT.